The entry below describes one T cell receptor (beta chain). The antigen it binds to is not known. No much larger clone is present one base from it, and per-base qualities are unavailable. The data originate from a study of shared clonotypes between healthy human individuals (dated by TCRdb to the early 2020s). Context from the whole study: Three men and two women, aged 18 to 49 years, made up the cohort. For each donor, three plates each were used for CD4 naive and CD4 memory, two plates were used for CD8 naive, and one plate was used for CD8 memory. To estimate repertoire size and how much clonotypes are shared between individuals, the study performed deep sequencing of blood TCR repertoires from a handful of healthy adults. Libraries were prepared and TCR repertoires were sequenced by different laboratories using diverse techniques, in order to increase sequencing depth and limit assay-specific biases. Each donor's leukapheresis produced roughly between about 0.9 and 9.5 billion PBMCs.

The CDR3 holds 15 amino acids from the cysteine to the phenylalanine. Left in the record is the CDR3 DNA by itself, 45 bases read in frame from the first base. The V end gives up 1 base and the J end 3 bases, leaving 3 bases in the junction not matched to a gene. CDR1 and CDR2 are read off the germline V gene as SGHTA and FQGNSA. Using the deep immunoSEQ assay, TCR CDR3 regions were amplified from genomic DNA by multiplex PCR. Extracted genomic DNA from each cell subset was spread evenly across all wells of several immunoSEQ 96-well plates, with each plate serving as a replicate. For sorted subsets, 150 to 250 ng of genomic DNA, equivalent to some 33,000 T cell genomes, went into each replicate PCR. Purified libraries were quantified with a Qubit 3.0 fluorometer, sized on a Bioanalyzer 2100, and re-quantified with the KAPA Library Quantification kit. Each immunoSEQ 96-well plate was sequenced on its own single-read 150-cycle Illumina NextSeq 550 flow cell. Per the authors' processing: Because only junctional sequences without quality scores were contained in the immunoSEQ output, filtering matching that applied to full-length reads could not be performed. Sequences were annotated with PyIR, a Python wrapper for IgBLAST v1.9, and V/J genes and CDR3 were assigned using IMGT germline references. Reads with weak V/J assignments (E-value above 1e-6), missing CDR3, stop codons, out-of-frame junctions, or ambiguous translated residues were removed. V3J clonotypes were defined as sequences sharing an identical inferred V gene, J gene, and CDR3 amino acid sequence. Percentage overlap between repertoires was calculated by dividing the number of shared unique clonotypes by the size of the smaller repertoire. Three approaches were used to assess repertoire richness: RTK rarefaction, the Chao1 estimator, and Recon v2.1 estimates of unobserved clonotypes. For all TCRbeta clonotypes obtained by the gDNA method from four donors, generation probabilities were computed with OLGA. Entries here come from immuneACCESS through TCRdb and include only in-frame sequences with V and J called. Some clones fail to appear in such tables; in the studies checked, an unresolved V gene covers under half of the shortfall, and the cause of the remainder is unknown. Clone size and the V and J calls come from that table; the DNA yielded D and trimming. This sample lists about 2.3 million clones; approximately 95% were detected once. The top ten clones comprise 0.35% to 0.45% of the sample.

The donors were healthy, HIV-negative adults with no recently reported acute infections or vaccinations. All donors were Caucasian adults living in Nashville, Tennessee, USA. CD4+ T cells were enriched by magnetic negative selection, after which naive cells were positively selected on CD45RA and the negative fraction was taken as the memory subset. After blood collection by leukapheresis, PBMCs were isolated using Ficoll-Histopaque density gradient centrifugation and then cryopreserved in the vapor phase of liquid nitrogen. Analytical flow cytometry was used to check the purity and quantity of every magnetically sorted T cell population. Each sorted fraction had its genomic DNA isolated and then quantified by UV absorbance on a Nanodrop 2000c. Results and caveats for the whole study, not just this receptor: Sampling was restricted to blood, and TCR repertoires in tissues likely differ from the TCR repertoires found in blood. Pairwise subsampling indicated that sequencing depth was expected to affect the degree of clonotype sharing among donors. The small number of donors limited the genetic and exposure-history diversity represented. Incomplete sequencing was indicated by rarefaction of sorted-subset datasets, despite the large sequencing depth. Higher generation probabilities were observed for clonotypes shared by all four sorted-subset donors than for non-shared clonotypes. Larger estimated clonotype richness was generally found for naive subsets than for memory subsets. When several donors were compared, the shared fraction of clonotypes was about 5% for naive CD4, roughly 3.3% for naive CD8, 2% to 2.5% for memory CD4, and around 0.37% for memory CD8.

This clonotype was obtained from a man in his late teens or twenties in good health. Some clones in this sample may be carry-over from other donors' samples. The rearrangement joined TRBV7-2 to TRBJ2-1; 7 bases in the junction line up with TRBD2. Sequenced input: naive CD4+ T cells from PBMCs. What the cell subset or site label conveys for this sample: CD45RA+ positively selected. The CDR3 region: CASSLGSGVYNEQFF. In nucleotides, the sequence is TGTGCCAGCAGCTTAGGGAGCGGGGTCTACAATGAGCAGTTCTTC.